This T cell receptor beta chain was sequenced for a study of T cells in narcolepsy. Clones were sequenced by immunoSEQ multiplex PCR, and TCRdb holds only the in-frame ones, with some missing. This sample yields about 20,000 clones, of which over 80% are seen a single time; over 1.5% belongs to the top ten. This CDR3 region has 13 residues. CDR1 and CDR2 from the germline V gene are MNHNS and SASEGT. Germline trimming cut 10 bases from V and 4 bases from J; bases unmatched to any gene: 8. The chain employs TRBV6-1 and TRBJ2-3, with 7 bases fitting TRBD1. Sequenced sample: memory (CD45RA-) CD4+ T cells from blood. The source is a human donor in good health. CDR3 sequence (DNA): TGTGCCACCCGACAGGGCCCGCCAGATACGCAGTATTTT. It is translated as CATRQGPPDTQYF.